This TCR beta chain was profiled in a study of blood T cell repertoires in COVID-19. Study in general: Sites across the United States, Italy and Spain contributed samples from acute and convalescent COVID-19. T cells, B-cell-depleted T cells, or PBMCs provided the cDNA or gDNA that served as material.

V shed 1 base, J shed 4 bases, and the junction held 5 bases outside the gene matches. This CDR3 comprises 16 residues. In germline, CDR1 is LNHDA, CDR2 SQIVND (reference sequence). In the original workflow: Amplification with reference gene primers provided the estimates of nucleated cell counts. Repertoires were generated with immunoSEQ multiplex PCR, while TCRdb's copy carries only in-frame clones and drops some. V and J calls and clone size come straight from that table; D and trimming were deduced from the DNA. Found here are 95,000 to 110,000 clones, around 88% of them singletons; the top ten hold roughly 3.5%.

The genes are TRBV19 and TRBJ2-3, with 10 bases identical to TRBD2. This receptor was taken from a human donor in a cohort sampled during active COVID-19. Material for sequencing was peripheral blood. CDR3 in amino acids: CASSIGSGRVPDTQYF. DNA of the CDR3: TGTGCCAGTAGTATAGGAAGCGGGAGGGTTCCAGATACGCAGTATTTT.